The following is a T cell receptor beta chain sequence with its context. This clone appeared once. Its antigen specificity is not known. The input lacks base qualities; no much larger clone sits a single base away. The data were obtained in a study of vaccination effects on CD4 cells after COVID-19 (dated by TCRdb to about 2022). A note on the overall study: The ViraFEST assay stimulated PBMC with viral peptide pools and then used TCR sequencing to identify antigen-specific CD4+ T cell clonotypes by expansion. Participants received two doses of either the BNT162b2 or the mRNA-1273 mRNA SARS-CoV-2 vaccine. In the study, cultures from other donors were sequenced using the Oncomine TCR Beta short-read assay on an Illumina iSeq 100. A total of around eleven COVID-19 convalescent patients and several SARS-CoV-2-naive healthy vaccine recipients were included in the full study. Pre-vaccine samples were drawn from a couple of convalescent patients 16 days and one week before the first dose, at 142 and 148 days after COVID-19 diagnosis. SARS-CoV-2 spike-specific CD4+ TCR repertoires from before and after mRNA vaccination were compared in COVID-19 convalescent patients and in infection-naive vaccine recipients. Fewer than 2.5 million PBMC per well were cultured in IMDM with around 5% human AB serum, 8.5 to 10 IU/ml IL-2 and gentamicin, plus 10 ug/ml peptides.

General study outcomes and caveats: Clones induced by infection and clones induced by vaccination both contracted markedly at late timepoints after vaccination, which fits with T cell responses waning over time. In convalescent patients, the post-vaccine spike-reactive repertoire was composed mainly of new vaccine-induced clones that were largely distinct from infection-induced clones. Limitations of the study were the small number of convalescent patients and the absence of early post-infection timepoints.

At the junction V is shortened by 3 bases and J by 6 bases, with 17 bases in between. The germline V gene (reference sequence) gives CDR1 as DFQATT and CDR2 as SNEGSKA. The CDR3 holds 14 amino acids from the cysteine to the phenylalanine. Only the CDR3 DNA stays, 42 bases, in frame from base 1. Libraries were made using the immunoSEQ multiplex PCR assay. DNA from the cultured, isolated CD4+ T cells was subjected to TCR beta CDR3 sequencing. As for the original processing: Non-productive TCR sequences were removed, reads were trimmed to the CDR3 region, and CDR3s of at least 7 amino acids were retained. The MANAFEST web app was used to pick out antigen-specific clonotypes by comparing their expansion in peptide wells with that in reference cultures. To be called positive, a clone needed expansion at FDR<0.05 compared with the reference and with all other wells, an odds ratio greater than 5, and a frequency greater than 0.1% in two replicate wells. Clonotypes significantly expanded in SARS-CoV-2 spike wells and in at least one common cold coronavirus spike condition were defined as cross-reactive. Levenshtein distance calculated with the stringdist R package was used to assess CDR3 similarity, and unrooted trees were constructed with ape in R 3.6.1. TCRdb carries this immuneACCESS record with in-frame sequences only. Its versions omit some clonotypes, under half of them owing to an unresolved V gene in the studies checked, with the rest unexplained. Clone size and the V and J calls come from that table; the DNA yielded D and trimming. The sample contains some 49,000 clones, roughly 80% of them found a single time. In total, the top ten clones hold around 8.1% of the sample.

After less than eleven days of culture, CD4+ T cells were isolated with the EasySep CD4+ T cell isolation kit. Convalescent patients had PCR-confirmed SARS-CoV-2 infection between March and December 2020, before Alpha, Beta and Delta variants emerged in the United States. On days 3 and 7, half of the culture medium was replaced with fresh IL-2-containing medium. Unless noted otherwise, every peptide stimulation condition was grown in triplicate wells. PBMC were separated from whole blood using Ficoll-Paque Plus gradient centrifugation and were then either cryopreserved at -140C or used fresh. Genomic DNA was extracted from cultured CD4+ T cells with the QIAamp micro DNA kit.

The sequence is built from TRBV20-1 and TRBJ1-1; the D gene cannot be resolved reliably. Source: CD4+ T cells from PBMCs cultured without peptide, taken before COVID-19 vaccination. This receptor was identified in a human donor who had a prior SARS-CoV-2 infection. The DNA is as follows: TGCAGTGCTAGTAGATCCGCAGGCAAGCCTGAAGCTTTCTTT. Its translation is CSASRSAGKPEAFF.